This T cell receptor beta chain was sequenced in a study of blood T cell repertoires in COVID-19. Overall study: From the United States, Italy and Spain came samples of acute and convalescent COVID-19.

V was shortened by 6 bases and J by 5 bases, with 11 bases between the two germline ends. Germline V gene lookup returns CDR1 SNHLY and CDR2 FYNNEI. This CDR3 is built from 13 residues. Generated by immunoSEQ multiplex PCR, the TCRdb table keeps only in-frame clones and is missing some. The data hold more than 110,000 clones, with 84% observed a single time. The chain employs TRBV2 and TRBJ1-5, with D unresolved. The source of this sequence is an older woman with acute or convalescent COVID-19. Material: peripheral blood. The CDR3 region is CASRFGSDQPQHF. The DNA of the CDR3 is TGTGCCAGCAGGTTTGGCTCCGATCAGCCCCAGCATTTT.